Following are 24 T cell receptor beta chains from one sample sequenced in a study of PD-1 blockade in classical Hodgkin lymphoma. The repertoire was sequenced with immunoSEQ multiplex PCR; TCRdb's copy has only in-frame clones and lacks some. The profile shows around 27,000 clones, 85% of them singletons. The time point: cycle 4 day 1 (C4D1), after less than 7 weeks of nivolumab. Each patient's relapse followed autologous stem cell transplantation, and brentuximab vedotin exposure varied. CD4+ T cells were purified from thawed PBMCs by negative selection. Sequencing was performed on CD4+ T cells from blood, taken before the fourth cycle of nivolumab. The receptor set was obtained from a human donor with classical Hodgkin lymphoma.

The CDR3, as DNA: TGTGCCATCAGTGAAGGCCAAACAAACACTGAAGCTTTCTTT. Protein sequence: CAISEGQTNTEAFF. The chain employs TRBV10-3 and TRBJ1-1; unclear D gene. Germline CDR1 ENHRY, CDR2 SYGVKD. Trimming pared 3 bases from V and 2 bases from J, leaving 10 bases between. There are 14 residues in the CDR3.

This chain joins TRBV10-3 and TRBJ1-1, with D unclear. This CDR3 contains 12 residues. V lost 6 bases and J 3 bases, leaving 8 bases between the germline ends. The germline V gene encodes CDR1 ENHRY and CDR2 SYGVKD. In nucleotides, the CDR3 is TGTGCCATCAGAACAGCTGACACTGAAGCTTTCTTT. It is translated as CAIRTADTEAFF.

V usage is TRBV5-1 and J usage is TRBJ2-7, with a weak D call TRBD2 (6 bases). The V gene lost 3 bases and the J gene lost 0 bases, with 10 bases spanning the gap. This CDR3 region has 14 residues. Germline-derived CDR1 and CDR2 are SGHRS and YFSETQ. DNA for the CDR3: TGCGCCAGCAGCTACACCGGGGGCTCCTACGAGCAGTACTTC. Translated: CASSYTGGSYEQYF.

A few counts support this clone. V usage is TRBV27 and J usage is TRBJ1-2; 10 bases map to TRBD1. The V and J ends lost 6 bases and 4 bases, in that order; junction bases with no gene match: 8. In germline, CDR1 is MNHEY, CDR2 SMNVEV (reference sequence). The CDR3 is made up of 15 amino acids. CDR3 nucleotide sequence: TGTGCCAGCAGGTCTCGGGACAGGGGAATCTATGGCTACACCTTC. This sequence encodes CASRSRDRGIYGYTF.

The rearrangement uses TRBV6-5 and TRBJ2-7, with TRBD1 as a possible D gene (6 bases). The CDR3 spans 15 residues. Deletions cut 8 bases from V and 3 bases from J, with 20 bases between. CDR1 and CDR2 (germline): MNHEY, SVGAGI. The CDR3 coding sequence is TGTGCCAGCTGTCATCCGGGCCGAGGGGGCTACGAGCAGTACTTC. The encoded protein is CASCHPGRGGYEQYF.

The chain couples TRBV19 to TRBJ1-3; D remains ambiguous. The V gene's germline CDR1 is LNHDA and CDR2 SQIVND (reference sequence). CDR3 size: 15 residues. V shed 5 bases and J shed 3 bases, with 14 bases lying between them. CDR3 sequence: CASSPGLYRGNTIYF. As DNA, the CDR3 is TGTGCCAGTAGTCCCGGACTCTATCGTGGAAACACCATATATTTT.

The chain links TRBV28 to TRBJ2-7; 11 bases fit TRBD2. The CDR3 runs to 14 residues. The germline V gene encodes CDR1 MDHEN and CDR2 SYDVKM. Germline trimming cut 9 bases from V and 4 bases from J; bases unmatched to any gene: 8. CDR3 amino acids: CASKRTSGSYEQYF. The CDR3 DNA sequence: TGTGCCAGTAAACGAACTAGCGGGAGTTACGAGCAGTACTTC.

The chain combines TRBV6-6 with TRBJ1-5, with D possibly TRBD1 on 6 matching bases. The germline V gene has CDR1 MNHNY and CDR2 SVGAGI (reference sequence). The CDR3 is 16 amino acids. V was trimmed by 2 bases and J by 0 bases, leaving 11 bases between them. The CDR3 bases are TGTGCCAGCAGTTACCAGGGAGGGGGTAGCAATCAGCCCCAGCATTTT. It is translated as CASSYQGGGSNQPQHF.

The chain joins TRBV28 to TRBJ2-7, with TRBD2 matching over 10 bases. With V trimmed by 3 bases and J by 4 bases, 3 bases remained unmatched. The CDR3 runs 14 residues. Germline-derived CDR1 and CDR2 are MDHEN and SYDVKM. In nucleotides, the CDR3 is TGTGCCAGCAGTTTTAGCGGGAGGCAGTACGAGCAGTACTTC. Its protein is CASSFSGRQYEQYF.

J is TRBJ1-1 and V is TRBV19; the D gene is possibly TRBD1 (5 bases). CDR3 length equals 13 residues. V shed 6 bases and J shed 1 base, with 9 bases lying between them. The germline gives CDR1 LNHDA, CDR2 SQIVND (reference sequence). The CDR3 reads CASSWGRNTEAFF. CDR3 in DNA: TGTGCCAGTAGCTGGGGCAGGAACACTGAAGCTTTCTTT.

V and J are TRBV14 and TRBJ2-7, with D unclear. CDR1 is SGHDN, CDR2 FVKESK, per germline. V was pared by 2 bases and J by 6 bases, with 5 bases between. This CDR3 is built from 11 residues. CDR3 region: CASSQHSEQYF. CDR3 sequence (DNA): TGTGCCAGCAGCCAACATAGCGAGCAGTACTTC.

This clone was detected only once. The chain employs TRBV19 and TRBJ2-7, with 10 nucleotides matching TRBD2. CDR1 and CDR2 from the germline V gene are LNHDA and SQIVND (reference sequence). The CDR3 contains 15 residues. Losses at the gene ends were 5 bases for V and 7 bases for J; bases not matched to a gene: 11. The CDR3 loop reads CASSSRAGGLREQYF. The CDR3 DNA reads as TGTGCCAGTAGTTCAAGAGCGGGAGGGCTCCGTGAGCAGTACTTC.

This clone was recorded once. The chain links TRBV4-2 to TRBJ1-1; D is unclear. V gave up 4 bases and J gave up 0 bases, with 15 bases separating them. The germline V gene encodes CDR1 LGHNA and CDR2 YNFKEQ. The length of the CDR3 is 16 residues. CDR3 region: CASSRDGEQLNTEAFF. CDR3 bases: TGTGCCAGCAGCCGCGACGGGGAACAGTTGAACACTGAAGCTTTCTTT.

CDR3 protein: CASSPGTGVGYGYTF. CDR3 DNA: TGCGCCAGCAGCCCGGGGACAGGGGTAGGCTATGGCTACACCTTC. The V gene is TRBV5-1, the J gene TRBJ1-2; 10 bases fit TRBD1. The CDR3 length is 15 residues. V dropped 4 bases and J dropped 4; count of bases not matched to a gene: 7. From germline, CDR1 is SGHRS and CDR2 YFSETQ.

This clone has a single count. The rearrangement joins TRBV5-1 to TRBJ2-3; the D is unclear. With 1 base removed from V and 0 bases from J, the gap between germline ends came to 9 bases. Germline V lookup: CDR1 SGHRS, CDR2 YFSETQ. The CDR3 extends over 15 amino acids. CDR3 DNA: TGCGCCAGCAGCTTGTGGAGTTCTAGCACAGATACGCAGTATTTT. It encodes CASSLWSSSTDTQYF.

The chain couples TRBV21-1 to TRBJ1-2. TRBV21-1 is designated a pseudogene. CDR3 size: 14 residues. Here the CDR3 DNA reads TGTGCCAGCAGCAAAGGAATGGCTAACTATGGCTACACCTTC. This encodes CASSKGMANYGYTF.

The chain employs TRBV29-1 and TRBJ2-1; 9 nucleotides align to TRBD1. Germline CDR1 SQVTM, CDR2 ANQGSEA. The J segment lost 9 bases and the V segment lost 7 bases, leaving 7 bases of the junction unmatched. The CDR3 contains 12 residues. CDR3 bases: TGCAGCGCAAACAGGGGGCGGGCTGAGCAGTTCTTC. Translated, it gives CSANRGRAEQFF.

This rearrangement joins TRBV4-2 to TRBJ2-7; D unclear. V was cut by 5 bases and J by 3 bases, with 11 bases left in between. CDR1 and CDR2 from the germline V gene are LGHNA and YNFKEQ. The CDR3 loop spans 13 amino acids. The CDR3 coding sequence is TGTGCCAGCAGCTGGCGCAGCAACTACGAGCAGTACTTC. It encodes CASSWRSNYEQYF.

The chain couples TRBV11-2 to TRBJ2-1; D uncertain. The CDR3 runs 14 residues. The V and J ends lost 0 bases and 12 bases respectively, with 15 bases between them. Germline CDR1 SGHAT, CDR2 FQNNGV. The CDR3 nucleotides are TGTGCCAGCAGCTTAGAGCGACCCGAACGTGGGCAGTTCTTC. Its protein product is CASSLERPERGQFF.

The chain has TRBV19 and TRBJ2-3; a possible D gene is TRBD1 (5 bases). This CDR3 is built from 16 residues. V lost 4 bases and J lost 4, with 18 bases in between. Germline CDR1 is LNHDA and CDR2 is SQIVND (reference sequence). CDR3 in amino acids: CASSRRTPGAPDTQYF. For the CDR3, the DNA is TGTGCCAGTAGTAGGCGGACACCAGGTGCCCCAGATACGCAGTATTTT.

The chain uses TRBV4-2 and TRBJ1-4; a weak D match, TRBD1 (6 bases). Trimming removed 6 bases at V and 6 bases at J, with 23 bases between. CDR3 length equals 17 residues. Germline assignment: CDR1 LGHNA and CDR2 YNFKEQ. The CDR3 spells CASSPLGARGEDEKLFF. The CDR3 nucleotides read TGTGCCAGCAGTCCCTTGGGGGCGCGCGGAGAGGATGAAAAACTGTTTTTT.

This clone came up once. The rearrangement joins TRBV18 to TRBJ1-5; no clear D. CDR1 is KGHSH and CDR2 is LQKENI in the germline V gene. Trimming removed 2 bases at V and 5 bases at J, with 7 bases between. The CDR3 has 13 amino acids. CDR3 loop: CASSPGLDQPQHF. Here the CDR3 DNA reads TGTGCCAGCTCACCAGGTCTAGATCAGCCCCAGCATTTT.

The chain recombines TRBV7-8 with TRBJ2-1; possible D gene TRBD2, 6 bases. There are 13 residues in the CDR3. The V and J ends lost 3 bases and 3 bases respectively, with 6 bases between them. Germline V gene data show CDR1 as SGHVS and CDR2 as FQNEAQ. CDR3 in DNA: TGTGCCAGCAGCTTGGGACTCTACAATGAGCAGTTCTTC. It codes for CASSLGLYNEQFF. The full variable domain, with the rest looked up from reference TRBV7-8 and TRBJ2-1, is GAGVSQSPRYKVAKRGQDVALRCDPISGHVSLFWYQQALGQGPEFLTYFQNEAQLDKSGLPSDRFFAERPEGSVSTLKIQRTQQEDSAVYLCASSLGLYNEQFFGPGTRLTVL.

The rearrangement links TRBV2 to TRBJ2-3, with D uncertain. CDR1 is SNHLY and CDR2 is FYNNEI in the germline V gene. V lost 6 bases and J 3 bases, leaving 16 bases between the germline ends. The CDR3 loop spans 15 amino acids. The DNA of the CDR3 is TGTGCCAGCAGGTGGGGTATCTTCGGAACAGATACGCAGTATTTT. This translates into CASRWGIFGTDTQYF.